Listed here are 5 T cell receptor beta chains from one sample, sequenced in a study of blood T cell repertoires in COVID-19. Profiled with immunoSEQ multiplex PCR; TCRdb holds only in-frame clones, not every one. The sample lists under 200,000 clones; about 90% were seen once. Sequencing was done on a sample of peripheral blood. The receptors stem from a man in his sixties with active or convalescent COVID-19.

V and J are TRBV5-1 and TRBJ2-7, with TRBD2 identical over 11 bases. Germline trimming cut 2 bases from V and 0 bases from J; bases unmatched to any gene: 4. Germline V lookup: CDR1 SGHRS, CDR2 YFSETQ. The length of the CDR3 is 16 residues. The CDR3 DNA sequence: TGCGCCAGCAGCTTACTAGCGGGGGTTAGCTCCTACGAGCAGTACTTC. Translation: CASSLLAGVSSYEQYF.

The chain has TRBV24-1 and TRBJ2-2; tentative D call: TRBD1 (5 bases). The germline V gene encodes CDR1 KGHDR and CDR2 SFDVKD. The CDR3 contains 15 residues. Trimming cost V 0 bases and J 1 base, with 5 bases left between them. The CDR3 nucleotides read TGTGCCACCAGTGATTTGGACAGGAACACCGGGGAGCTGTTTTTT. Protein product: CATSDLDRNTGELFF.

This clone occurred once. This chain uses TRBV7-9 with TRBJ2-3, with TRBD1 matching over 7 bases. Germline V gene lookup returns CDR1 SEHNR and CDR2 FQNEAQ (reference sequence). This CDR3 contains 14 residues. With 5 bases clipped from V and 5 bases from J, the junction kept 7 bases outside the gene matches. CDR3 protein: CASSQGQLVDTQYF. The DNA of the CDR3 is TGTGCCAGCAGCCAGGGACAGTTGGTAGATACGCAGTATTTT.

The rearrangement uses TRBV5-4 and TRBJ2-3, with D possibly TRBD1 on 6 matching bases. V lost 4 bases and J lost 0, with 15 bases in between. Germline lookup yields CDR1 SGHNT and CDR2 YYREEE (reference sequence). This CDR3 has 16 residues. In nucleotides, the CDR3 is TGTGCCAGCAGCGACCACAGGGTTAGTAGCACAGATACGCAGTATTTT. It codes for CASSDHRVSSTDTQYF.

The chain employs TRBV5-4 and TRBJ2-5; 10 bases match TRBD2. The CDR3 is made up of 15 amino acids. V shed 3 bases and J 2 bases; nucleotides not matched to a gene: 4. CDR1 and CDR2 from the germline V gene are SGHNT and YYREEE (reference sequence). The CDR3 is CASSSVAGGQETQYF. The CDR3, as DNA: TGTGCCAGCAGCTCGGTAGCGGGGGGTCAAGAGACCCAGTACTTC.